This T cell receptor beta chain was profiled in a study of monozygotic twins with inflammatory bowel disease. Study-wide results and limits: No difference was seen in repertoire similarity between concordant and discordant twins, possibly from limited power. People with IBD had fewer clonotypes in common with others than healthy twins did, especially with disease activity.

Added by template switching were UMIs that each held a 6-nucleotide sample barcode. TCRdb re-called the 5' RACE reads and shows each CDR3 protein once, DNA omitted. This repertoire includes some 330,000 distinct CDR3 sequences. For this clonotype: As yet, its antigen is unknown.

Sequences were obtained from blood. The receptor was isolated from a human donor with ulcerative colitis or Crohn's disease, or a healthy co-twin of an affected twin (not recorded which).

This CDR3 reads CASSSTDFYEQYF. The chain joins TRBV27 to TRBJ2-7; the D call of TRBD1 rests on TCRdb alone, since no DNA is present to check it. Looked up from germline, CDR1 is MNHEY and CDR2 is SMNVEV (reference sequence). The CDR3 totals 13 residues.